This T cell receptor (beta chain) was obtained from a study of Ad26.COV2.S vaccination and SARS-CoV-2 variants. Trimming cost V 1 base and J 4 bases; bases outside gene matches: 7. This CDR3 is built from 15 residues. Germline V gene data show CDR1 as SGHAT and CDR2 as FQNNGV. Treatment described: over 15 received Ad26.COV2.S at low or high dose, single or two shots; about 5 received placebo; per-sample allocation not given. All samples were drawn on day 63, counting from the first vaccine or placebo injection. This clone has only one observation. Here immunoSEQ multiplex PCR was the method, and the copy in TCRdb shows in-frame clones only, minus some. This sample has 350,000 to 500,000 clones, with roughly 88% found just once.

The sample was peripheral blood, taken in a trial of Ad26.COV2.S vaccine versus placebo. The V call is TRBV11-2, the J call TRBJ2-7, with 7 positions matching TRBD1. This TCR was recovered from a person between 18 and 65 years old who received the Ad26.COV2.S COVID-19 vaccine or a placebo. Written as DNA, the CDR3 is TGTGCCAGCAGCTTAGGACAGGGTAGGTGGTACGAGCAGTACTTC. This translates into CASSLGQGRWYEQYF.